This TCR beta chain was captured in a study of blood T cell repertoires in COVID-19. About the study: The United States, Italy and Spain supplied acute and convalescent COVID-19 samples. T cells, B-cell-depleted T cells, or PBMCs supplied cDNA or gDNA.

V dropped 7 bases and J dropped 1 base, with 14 bases sitting between them. Germline-derived CDR1 and CDR2 are SQVTM and ANQGSEA. The CDR3 length is 13 residues. Study processing details: Estimation of nucleated cell counts relied on the amplification of reference gene primers. The data were produced by immunoSEQ multiplex PCR, yet TCRdb's version contains in-frame clones alone and is incomplete. That table furnishes V, J and clone size, whereas the DNA furnished D and trimming. The repertoire has 40,000 to 60,000 clones, around 84% of them found once; the top ten carry 1.6%. This chain joins TRBV29-1 and TRBJ2-7; D is ambiguous. The sample was peripheral blood. The source is a man between 50 and 59 years old with acute or convalescent COVID-19. The CDR3 is CSATPGGSYEQYF. Written as DNA, the CDR3 is TGCAGCGCGACGCCGGGTGGTTCCTACGAGCAGTACTTC.